The table lists the clone carrying this T cell receptor (beta chain) with many counts. Its antigen is unknown. Time point in this sample: patch test 3, about 24 weeks after DPC sensitization. The treatment: therapeutic diphenylcyclopropenone sensitization with weekly scalp DPC. It was from unfractionated whole blood that total RNA was extracted. Each CDR3 protein gets one entry after TCRdb re-called the RACE reads with MiXCR. The table shows about 90,000 distinct CDR3 sequences, with 11% occurring only once. The sample comes from a study of human T cells and chemical hapten exposure. Study-level findings and limits: PT1 expanded TCR counts correlated positively with patch test score.

This TCR was recovered from a woman in her thirties with alopecia areata. Some clones in this sample may be carry-over from other donors' samples. The sample was whole blood, taken in connection with sensitization to the hapten diphenylcyclopropenone (DPC).

Written as DNA, the CDR3 is TGTGCCAGCAGTTTCTTCTCAGGGAACACCGGGGAGCTGTTTTTT. Amino acids: CASSFFSGNTGELFF. This chain connects TRBV12-3 or TRBV12-4 to TRBJ2-2, with D hard to call. The CDR3 is 15 amino acids. Deletions cut 3 bases from V and 1 base from J, with 9 bases between.